These T cell receptor beta chains were read from a single sample in a study of blood T cell repertoires in COVID-19. The data were produced by immunoSEQ multiplex PCR, yet TCRdb's version contains in-frame clones alone and is incomplete. The sample shows about 210,000 clones, under 90% of them seen only once. The sequenced sample consisted of PBMCs or T cells enriched from blood (not recorded which). The receptors originated from a woman in her 50s with acute COVID-19. The CDR3 runs from the conserved cysteine through the conserved F or W. The order of the fields is V gene, clone size, J gene, D gene, CDR3 DNA, CDR3 protein. The D gene is left open where the match is weak. Clone size is given for some rows only: seen once, a few or many times, or a class if the clone is expanded.

v_call: TRBV20-1; clone_size: NA; j_call: TRBJ1-6; d_call: TRBD1; cdr3_nt: TGCAGTGCTAGTCGACAGGGTGTCAATTCACCCCTCCACTTT; cdr3_aa: CSASRQGVNSPLHF
v_call: TRBV7-2; clone_size: few; j_call: TRBJ1-4; d_call: NA; cdr3_nt: TGTGCCAGCAGCTCACCTAATAATGAAAAACTGTTTTTT; cdr3_aa: CASSSPNNEKLFF
v_call: TRBV18; clone_size: NA; j_call: TRBJ2-3; d_call: TRBD2; cdr3_nt: TGTGCCAGCTCAGTAGCGGGAAATACGCAGTATTTT; cdr3_aa: CASSVAGNTQYF
v_call: TRBV5-1; clone_size: once; j_call: TRBJ1-1; d_call: TRBD1; cdr3_nt: TGCGCCAGCAGCCGGGACAGGGGAGGCACTGAAGCTTTCTTT; cdr3_aa: CASSRDRGGTEAFF
v_call: TRBV19; clone_size: NA; j_call: TRBJ2-7; d_call: NA; cdr3_nt: TGTGCCAGTAGTGGGGCCCAGACGGAACCCTACGAGCAGTACTTC; cdr3_aa: CASSGAQTEPYEQYF
v_call: TRBV18; clone_size: NA; j_call: TRBJ1-1; d_call: TRBD1; cdr3_nt: TGTGCCAGCTCACCATCACATCGACAGGGCGCTGAAGCTTTCTTT; cdr3_aa: CASSPSHRQGAEAFF
v_call: TRBV6-5; clone_size: NA; j_call: TRBJ2-7; d_call: TRBD2; cdr3_nt: TGTGCCAGCAGTCTAGCGGAGTACTACGAGCAGTACTTC; cdr3_aa: CASSLAEYYEQYF
v_call: TRBV3-1/TRBV3-2; clone_size: NA; j_call: TRBJ2-5; d_call: NA; cdr3_nt: TGTGCCAGCAGCCAAGATTGGAGAACTCAAGAGACCCAGTACTTC; cdr3_aa: CASSQDWRTQETQYF
v_call: TRBV5-4; clone_size: NA; j_call: TRBJ1-4; d_call: TRBD1; cdr3_nt: TGTGCCAGCAGCCTAAAGTCACAGGGGGCCGCTAATGAAAAACTGTTTTTT; cdr3_aa: CASSLKSQGAANEKLFF
v_call: TRBV24-1; clone_size: NA; j_call: TRBJ1-1; d_call: NA; cdr3_nt: TGTGCCACCGCAGGGGCCCTGAACACTGAAGCTTTCTTT; cdr3_aa: CATAGALNTEAFF
v_call: TRBV30; clone_size: NA; j_call: TRBJ1-2; d_call: TRBD1; cdr3_nt: TGTGCCTGGCAGGTAGGGGACAGGGCTATAGGCGGCTACACCTTC; cdr3_aa: CAWQVGDRAIGGYTF
v_call: TRBV19; clone_size: NA; j_call: TRBJ1-1; d_call: NA; cdr3_nt: TGTGCCAGTAGTATAAGGGGAACTGAAGCTTTCTTT; cdr3_aa: CASSIRGTEAFF
v_call: TRBV18; clone_size: few; j_call: TRBJ2-7; d_call: NA; cdr3_nt: TGTGCCAGCTCATTATCCAGGGGCGGCGAGCAGTACTTC; cdr3_aa: CASSLSRGGEQYF
v_call: TRBV2; clone_size: NA; j_call: TRBJ2-7; d_call: TRBD2; cdr3_nt: TGTGCCAGCAGTGACACACTAGCGGTTAACTACGAGCAGTACTTC; cdr3_aa: CASSDTLAVNYEQYF
v_call: TRBV3-1/TRBV3-2; clone_size: NA; j_call: TRBJ2-7; d_call: TRBD2; cdr3_nt: TGTGCCAGCAGCCAGAGGCTAGCGGGAGTTCGATCCTACGAGCAGTACTTC; cdr3_aa: CASSQRLAGVRSYEQYF
v_call: TRBV27; clone_size: NA; j_call: TRBJ1-2; d_call: NA; cdr3_nt: TGTGCCAGCAGCTTCTCGGACAGTCGGCACTATGGCTACACCTTC; cdr3_aa: CASSFSDSRHYGYTF
v_call: TRBV6-6; clone_size: few; j_call: TRBJ1-2; d_call: NA; cdr3_nt: TGTGCCAGCGCATGGGCAGAAACTAACTATGGCTACACCTTC; cdr3_aa: CASAWAETNYGYTF
v_call: TRBV28; clone_size: few; j_call: TRBJ1-3; d_call: NA; cdr3_nt: TGTGCCAGCAGTTTCGGGAGGACAGAGCTAGGAAACACCATATATTTT; cdr3_aa: CASSFGRTELGNTIYF
v_call: TRBV7-9; clone_size: NA; j_call: TRBJ2-7; d_call: NA; cdr3_nt: TGTGCCAGCAGCCTGAAGGGGCGTGCGTACGAGCAGTACTTC; cdr3_aa: CASSLKGRAYEQYF
v_call: TRBV7-2; clone_size: NA; j_call: TRBJ2-7; d_call: TRBD1; cdr3_nt: TGTGCCAGCAGCTTAGTCGGACAGGGCTACGAGCAGTACTTC; cdr3_aa: CASSLVGQGYEQYF
v_call: TRBV28; clone_size: NA; j_call: TRBJ1-2; d_call: NA; cdr3_nt: TGTGCCAGCAGCTCCGGAGGGTATGGCTACACCTTC; cdr3_aa: CASSSGGYGYTF
v_call: TRBV18; clone_size: NA; j_call: TRBJ2-3; d_call: TRBD2; cdr3_nt: TGTGCCAGCTCACCACAGGGAGGGGGCACAGATACGCAGTATTTT; cdr3_aa: CASSPQGGGTDTQYF
v_call: TRBV7-9; clone_size: NA; j_call: TRBJ2-5; d_call: TRBD2; cdr3_nt: TGTGCCAGCAGCTTAGCGGGAGGGGCGGAGACCCAGTACTTC; cdr3_aa: CASSLAGGAETQYF
v_call: TRBV19; clone_size: NA; j_call: TRBJ2-1; d_call: TRBD2; cdr3_nt: TGTGCCAGTAGTAATAGCGGGAGCAGCTCCTACAATGAGCAGTTCTTC; cdr3_aa: CASSNSGSSSYNEQFF
v_call: TRBV7-9; clone_size: once; j_call: TRBJ2-2; d_call: TRBD2; cdr3_nt: TGTGCCAGCAGCTTTAGTTCACTGGCGGGGGATCTCGACGGGGAGCTGTTTTTT; cdr3_aa: CASSFSSLAGDLDGELFF
v_call: TRBV19; clone_size: NA; j_call: TRBJ1-2; d_call: NA; cdr3_nt: TGTGCCAGTAGTATATGGGCGACGGCATCAAACTATGGCTACACCTTC; cdr3_aa: CASSIWATASNYGYTF
v_call: TRBV18; clone_size: NA; j_call: TRBJ1-2; d_call: NA; cdr3_nt: TGTGCCAGCTCACCGGGCAGGTCGGATGGCTACACCTTC; cdr3_aa: CASSPGRSDGYTF
v_call: TRBV19; clone_size: NA; j_call: TRBJ1-6; d_call: TRBD1; cdr3_nt: TGTGCCAGTAGTGAGGGGGCGAGGGATTCACCCCTCCACTTT; cdr3_aa: CASSEGARDSPLHF
v_call: TRBV30; clone_size: NA; j_call: TRBJ1-5; d_call: TRBD1; cdr3_nt: TGTGCCTGGCAGGGACAGGGAGATCAGCCCCAGCATTTT; cdr3_aa: CAWQGQGDQPQHF
v_call: TRBV4-2; clone_size: NA; j_call: TRBJ2-1; d_call: TRBD2; cdr3_nt: TGTGCCAGCAGCTCCCAAACCGGGACTAGCGCAAAGGGGTCCTACAATGAGCAGTTCTTC; cdr3_aa: CASSSQTGTSAKGSYNEQFF
v_call: TRBV30; clone_size: NA; j_call: TRBJ1-2; d_call: TRBD1; cdr3_nt: TGTGCCTGGAGTTCACAGGGGGCGAGCGGCTACACCTTC; cdr3_aa: CAWSSQGASGYTF
v_call: TRBV21-1; clone_size: NA; j_call: TRBJ2-5; d_call: NA; cdr3_nt: TGTGCCAGCAGCAACCCCCGCGGGAGGGGGCCACAAGAGACCCAGTACTTC; cdr3_aa: CASSNPRGRGPQETQYF
v_call: TRBV6-2/TRBV6-3; clone_size: NA; j_call: TRBJ1-5; d_call: NA; cdr3_nt: TGTGCCAGCAGCCCATACAGCAGGGCCCAGCCCCAGCATTTT; cdr3_aa: CASSPYSRAQPQHF
v_call: TRBV30; clone_size: NA; j_call: TRBJ2-7; d_call: TRBD2; cdr3_nt: TGTGCCTGGAGTGTACGCGGACTAGCGGGAGCCTGGAAGCAGTACTTC; cdr3_aa: CAWSVRGLAGAWKQYF
v_call: TRBV18; clone_size: NA; j_call: TRBJ1-1; d_call: NA; cdr3_nt: TGTGCCAGCTCACTAGGACAGAGGAACACTGAAGCTTTCTTT; cdr3_aa: CASSLGQRNTEAFF
v_call: TRBV30; clone_size: NA; j_call: TRBJ2-1; d_call: TRBD1; cdr3_nt: TGTGCCTGGACCCGGGACAGATACAATGAGCAGTTCTTC; cdr3_aa: CAWTRDRYNEQFF
v_call: TRBV30; clone_size: NA; j_call: TRBJ1-3; d_call: NA; cdr3_nt: TGTGCCTGGAGTGTAATGTCAGGGGTCGGAAACACCATATATTTT; cdr3_aa: CAWSVMSGVGNTIYF
v_call: TRBV2; clone_size: NA; j_call: TRBJ1-2; d_call: NA; cdr3_nt: TGTGCCAGCACCAACCCGCCGGGGGGCTGGGGCTACACCTTC; cdr3_aa: CASTNPPGGWGYTF
v_call: TRBV4-1; clone_size: NA; j_call: TRBJ2-3; d_call: TRBD1; cdr3_nt: TGCGCCAGCAGCCCCCGACAGGGCGAGAGGGATACGCAGTATTTT; cdr3_aa: CASSPRQGERDTQYF
v_call: TRBV20-1; clone_size: NA; j_call: TRBJ2-7; d_call: NA; cdr3_nt: TGCAGTGCTAGTCGTAAGACAACCTACGAGCAGTACTTC; cdr3_aa: CSASRKTTYEQYF
v_call: TRBV6-5; clone_size: NA; j_call: TRBJ1-2; d_call: NA; cdr3_nt: TGTGCCAGCGGGTCGACAGGAGACGGCTACACCTTC; cdr3_aa: CASGSTGDGYTF
v_call: TRBV28; clone_size: once; j_call: TRBJ2-7; d_call: NA; cdr3_nt: TGTGCCAGCAGGGTCGGGGGACCTGGCGAGCAGTACTTC; cdr3_aa: CASRVGGPGEQYF
v_call: TRBV7-2; clone_size: NA; j_call: TRBJ1-2; d_call: NA; cdr3_nt: TGTGCCAGCAGCCCAATGGGGCAGGGAAGTTATAATGGCTACACCTTC; cdr3_aa: CASSPMGQGSYNGYTF
v_call: TRBV5-1; clone_size: NA; j_call: TRBJ2-2; d_call: TRBD1; cdr3_nt: TGCGCCAGCAGCATCGACAGGGCGGGCGGGGAGCTGTTTTTT; cdr3_aa: CASSIDRAGGELFF
v_call: TRBV19; clone_size: NA; j_call: TRBJ1-3; d_call: NA; cdr3_nt: TGTGCCAGTAGTAACCCGACAGGTTCTACTGGAAACACCATATATTTT; cdr3_aa: CASSNPTGSTGNTIYF
v_call: TRBV27; clone_size: NA; j_call: TRBJ2-7; d_call: NA; cdr3_nt: TGTGCCAGCAGTTCCTATACTAACTCCTACGAGCAGTACTTC; cdr3_aa: CASSSYTNSYEQYF
v_call: TRBV2; clone_size: once; j_call: TRBJ2-5; d_call: NA; cdr3_nt: TGTGCCAGCAGCCCCGCATCTCTCGGGAGAGCAAAAGAGACCCAGTACTTC; cdr3_aa: CASSPASLGRAKETQYF
v_call: TRBV7-2; clone_size: NA; j_call: TRBJ2-5; d_call: TRBD2; cdr3_nt: TGTGCCAGCAGCTTTACAGGGACTAGCGGGCAAGAGACCCAGTACTTC; cdr3_aa: CASSFTGTSGQETQYF
v_call: TRBV4-3; clone_size: NA; j_call: TRBJ2-3; d_call: TRBD1; cdr3_nt: TGCGCCAGCAGCCAAGGCGGCGGCGCGGACAGGGGCACAGATACGCAGTATTTT; cdr3_aa: CASSQGGGADRGTDTQYF
v_call: TRBV28; clone_size: once; j_call: TRBJ1-1; d_call: TRBD1; cdr3_nt: TGTGCCAGCAGTAGCCCATCCGGGACAGGTTATAAAAGGGCTTTCTTT; cdr3_aa: CASSSPSGTGYKRAFF